Sequencing of this T cell receptor (beta chain) was carried out in a study of T-cell reconstitution after alpha-beta-depleted transplantation in children. Points from the study as a whole: It was newly produced T cells that mostly accounted for T-cell counts and diversity one year after transplant.

After removal of 7 bases from V and 0 bases from J, the junction contained 6 bases not matched to a gene. The CDR3 sequence is 15 residues long. CDR1 SQVTM and CDR2 ANQGSEA come from the germline V gene. The table lists this clonotype with many counts. Its antigen remains unidentified. Researchers prepared the TCRbeta library using unique molecular identifiers, the study reports. TCRdb used MiXCR to reprocess the PCR reads, holding one entry per CDR3 protein. The profile shows about 870,000 distinct CDR3 sequences, 15% to 20% of them singletons. This chain connects TRBV29-1 to TRBJ2-7; the match to TRBD2 covers 13 bases. The sample here was PBMCs, mostly from graft donor cells, taken 360 days after TCRalphabeta/CD19-depleted stem cell transplant. The receptor's source is a male patient aged 10-17 years who had a stem cell transplant for acute lymphoblastic leukemia, so the T cells may come from the graft donor. CDR3 loop: CSARTSGSISYEQYF. Here the CDR3 DNA reads TGCAGCGCCCGGACTAGCGGGAGTATCTCCTACGAGCAGTACTTC.